This T cell receptor (beta chain) is from a study of monozygotic twins with inflammatory bowel disease. Overall study findings and caveats: The data gave no support to a single strong IBD-associated signal or clonotype. Researchers report that IBD patients shared fewer clonotypes with others than healthy twins, especially amid disease activity.

As to this clonotype: Its target is not known.

TCRdb derives one entry per CDR3 protein from the 5' RACE reads, leaving out DNA. Its listing shows 350,000 to 550,000 distinct CDR3 sequences. This CDR3 contains 14 residues. Germline-derived CDR1 and CDR2 are SGHDN and FVKESK. V and J are TRBV14 and TRBJ2-3; TCRdb designates TRBD1, a call that cannot be tested without DNA. Sequencing input: blood. The sequence came from a human donor with ulcerative colitis or Crohn's disease, or a healthy co-twin of an affected twin (not recorded which). CDR3 in amino acids: CASSQVRQTDTQYF.